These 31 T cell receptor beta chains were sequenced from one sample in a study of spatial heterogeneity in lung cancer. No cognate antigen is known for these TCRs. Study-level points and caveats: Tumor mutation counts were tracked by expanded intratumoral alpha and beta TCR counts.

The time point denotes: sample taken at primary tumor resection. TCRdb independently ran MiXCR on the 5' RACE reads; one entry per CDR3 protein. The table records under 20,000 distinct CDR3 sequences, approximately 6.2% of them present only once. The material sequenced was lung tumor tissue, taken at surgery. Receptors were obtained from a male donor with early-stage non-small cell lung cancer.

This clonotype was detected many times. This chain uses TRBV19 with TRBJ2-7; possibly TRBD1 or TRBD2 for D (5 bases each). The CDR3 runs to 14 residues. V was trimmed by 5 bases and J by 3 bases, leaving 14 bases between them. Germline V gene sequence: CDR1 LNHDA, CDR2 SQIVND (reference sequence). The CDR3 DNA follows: TGTGCCAGTAGTCCGGGACGGACCCTCTACGAGCAGTACTTC. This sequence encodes CASSPGRTLYEQYF.

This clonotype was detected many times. This chain's CDR3 is CASSLLRETQYF. The CDR3 DNA follows: TGTGCCAGCAGTTTGTTGAGAGAGACCCAGTACTTC. V gene TRBV6-6 combines with J gene TRBJ2-5; D not resolved. There are 12 residues in the CDR3. Germline V lookup: CDR1 MNHNY, CDR2 SVGAGI (reference sequence). Trimming took off 4 bases at V and 4 bases at J, with 7 bases between the two ends.

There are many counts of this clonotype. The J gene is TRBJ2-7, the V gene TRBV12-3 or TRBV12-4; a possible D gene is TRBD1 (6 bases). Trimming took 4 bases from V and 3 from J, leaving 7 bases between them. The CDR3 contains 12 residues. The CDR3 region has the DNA TGTGCCAGCAGTTACAGGGTCTACGAGCAGTACTTC. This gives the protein CASSYRVYEQYF.

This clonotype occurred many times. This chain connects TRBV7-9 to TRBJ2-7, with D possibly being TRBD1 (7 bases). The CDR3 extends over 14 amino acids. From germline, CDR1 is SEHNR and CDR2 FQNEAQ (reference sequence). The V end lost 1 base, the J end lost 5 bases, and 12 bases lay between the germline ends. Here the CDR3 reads CASSLGQGGHEQYF. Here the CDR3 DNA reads TGTGCCAGCAGCTTAGGCCAGGGGGGCCACGAGCAGTACTTC.

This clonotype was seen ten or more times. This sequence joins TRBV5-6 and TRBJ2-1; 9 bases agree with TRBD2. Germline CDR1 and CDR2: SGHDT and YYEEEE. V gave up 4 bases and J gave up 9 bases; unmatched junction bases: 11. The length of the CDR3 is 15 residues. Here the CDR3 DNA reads TGTGCCAGCAGCCTGCAAGCGGGAGGTCGGGGTGAGCAGTTCTTC. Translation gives CASSLQAGGRGEQFF. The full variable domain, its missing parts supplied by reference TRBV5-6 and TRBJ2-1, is DAGVTQSPTHLIKTRGQQVTLRCSPKSGHDTVSWYQQALGQGPQFIFQYYEEEERQRGNFPDRFSGHQFPNYSSELNVNALLLGDSALYLCASSLQAGGRGEQFFGPGTRLTVL.

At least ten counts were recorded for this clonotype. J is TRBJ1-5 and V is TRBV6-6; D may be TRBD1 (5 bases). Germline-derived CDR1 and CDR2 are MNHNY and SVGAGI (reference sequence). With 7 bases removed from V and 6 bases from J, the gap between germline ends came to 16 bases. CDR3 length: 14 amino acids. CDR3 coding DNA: TGTGCCAGCAACCTCTGGGGGGAGACTCAGCCCCAGCATTTT. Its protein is CASNLWGETQPQHF.

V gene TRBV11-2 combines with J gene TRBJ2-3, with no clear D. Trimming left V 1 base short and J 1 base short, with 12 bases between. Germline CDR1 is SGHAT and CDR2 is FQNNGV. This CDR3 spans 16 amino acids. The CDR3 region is CASSLGGAPGTDTQYF. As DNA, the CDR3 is TGTGCCAGCAGCTTAGGGGGTGCTCCTGGCACAGATACGCAGTATTTT.

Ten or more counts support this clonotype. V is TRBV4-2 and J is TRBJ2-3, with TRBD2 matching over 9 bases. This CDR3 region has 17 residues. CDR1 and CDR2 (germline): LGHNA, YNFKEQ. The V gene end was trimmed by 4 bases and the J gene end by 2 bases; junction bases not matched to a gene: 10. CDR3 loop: CASSPLRSGGPTDTQYF. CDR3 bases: TGTGCCAGCAGCCCCTTGAGAAGCGGGGGGCCCACAGATACGCAGTATTTT.

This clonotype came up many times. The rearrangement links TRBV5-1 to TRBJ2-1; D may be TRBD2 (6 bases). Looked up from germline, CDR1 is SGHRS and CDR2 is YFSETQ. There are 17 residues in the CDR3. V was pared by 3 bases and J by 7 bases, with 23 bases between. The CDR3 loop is CASSSRGGNELRNEQFF. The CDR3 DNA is TGCGCCAGCAGCTCGCGGGGCGGGAACGAGCTAAGGAATGAGCAGTTCTTC.

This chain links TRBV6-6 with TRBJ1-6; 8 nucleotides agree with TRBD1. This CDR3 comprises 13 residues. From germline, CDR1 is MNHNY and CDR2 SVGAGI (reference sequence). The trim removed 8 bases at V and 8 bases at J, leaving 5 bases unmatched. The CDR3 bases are TGTGCCAGCCGCGAGACAGGGGATTCACCCCTCCACTTT. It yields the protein CASRETGDSPLHF.

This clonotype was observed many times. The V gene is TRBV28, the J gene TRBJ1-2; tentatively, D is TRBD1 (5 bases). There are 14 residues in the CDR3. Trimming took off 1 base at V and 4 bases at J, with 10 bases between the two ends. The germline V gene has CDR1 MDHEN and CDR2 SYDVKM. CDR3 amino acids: CASSLFGGGYGYTF. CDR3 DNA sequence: TGTGCCAGCAGTTTATTTGGGGGAGGCTATGGCTACACCTTC.

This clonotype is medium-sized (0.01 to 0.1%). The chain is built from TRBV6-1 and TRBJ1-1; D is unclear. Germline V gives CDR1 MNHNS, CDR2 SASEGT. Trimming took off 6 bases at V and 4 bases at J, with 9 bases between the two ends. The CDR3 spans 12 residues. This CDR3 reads CASRRAGTEAFF. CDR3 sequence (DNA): TGTGCCAGCAGGAGGGCGGGCACTGAAGCTTTCTTT.

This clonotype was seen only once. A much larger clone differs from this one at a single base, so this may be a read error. In nucleotides, the CDR3 is TGCAGTGCTAGACGGCGGGATAGGAACACCGTGGAGCTGTTTTTT. It translates to CSARRRDRNTVELFF. This chain uses TRBV20-1 with TRBJ2-2; tentative D call: TRBD2 (6 bases). This CDR3 has 15 amino acids. The germline V gene has CDR1 DFQATT and CDR2 SNEGSKA (reference sequence).

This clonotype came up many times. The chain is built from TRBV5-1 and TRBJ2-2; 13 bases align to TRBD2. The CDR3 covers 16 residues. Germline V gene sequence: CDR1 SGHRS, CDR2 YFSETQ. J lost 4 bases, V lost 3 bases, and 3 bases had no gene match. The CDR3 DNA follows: TGCGCCAGCAGCTCGGGACTAGCGGGGTCCACCGGGGAGCTGTTTTTT. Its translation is CASSSGLAGSTGELFF. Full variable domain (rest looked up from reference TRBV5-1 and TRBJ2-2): KAGVTQTPRYLIKTRGQQVTLSCSPISGHRSVSWYQQTPGQGLQFLFEYFSETQRNKGNFPGRFSGRQFSNSRSEMNVSTLELGDSALYLCASSSGLAGSTGELFFGEGSRLTVL.

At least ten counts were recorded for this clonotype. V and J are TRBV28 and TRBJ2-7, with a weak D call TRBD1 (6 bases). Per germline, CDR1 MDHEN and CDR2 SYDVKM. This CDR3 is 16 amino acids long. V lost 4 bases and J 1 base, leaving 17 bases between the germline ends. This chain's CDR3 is CASSSGRDTDSYEQYF. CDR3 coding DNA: TGTGCCAGCAGTTCAGGCCGGGACACCGATTCCTACGAGCAGTACTTC.

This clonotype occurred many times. The CDR3 protein is CSAAQGFSYEQYF. The CDR3 region has the DNA TGCAGTGCCGCACAGGGTTTCTCCTACGAGCAGTACTTC. The V gene is TRBV20-1, the J gene TRBJ2-7, with a possible D match to TRBD1 (6 bases). The CDR3 consists of 13 residues. The germline CDR1 and CDR2 sequences are DFQATT and SNEGSKA (reference sequence). The V end lost 6 bases, the J end lost 0 bases, and 12 bases lay between the germline ends.

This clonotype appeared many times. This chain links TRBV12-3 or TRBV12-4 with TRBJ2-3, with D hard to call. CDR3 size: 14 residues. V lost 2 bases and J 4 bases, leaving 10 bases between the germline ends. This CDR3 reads CASSLQLTADTQYF. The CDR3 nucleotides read TGTGCCAGCAGTTTACAGCTAACGGCAGATACGCAGTATTTT.

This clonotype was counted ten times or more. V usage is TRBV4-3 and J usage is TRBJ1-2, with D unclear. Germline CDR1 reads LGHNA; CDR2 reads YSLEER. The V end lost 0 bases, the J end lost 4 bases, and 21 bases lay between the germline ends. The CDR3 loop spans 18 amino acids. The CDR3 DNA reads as TGCGCCAGCAGCCAAGAGGTGTCGTCCTCCTCTGAGGGCTATGGCTACACCTTC. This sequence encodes CASSQEVSSSSEGYGYTF.

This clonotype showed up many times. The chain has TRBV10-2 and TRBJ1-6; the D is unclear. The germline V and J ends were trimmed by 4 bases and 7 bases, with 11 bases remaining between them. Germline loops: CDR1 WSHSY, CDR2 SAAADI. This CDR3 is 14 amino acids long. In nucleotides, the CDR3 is TGCGCCAGCAGTGTATGGGAGCCCAATTCACCCCTCCACTTT. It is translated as CASSVWEPNSPLHF.

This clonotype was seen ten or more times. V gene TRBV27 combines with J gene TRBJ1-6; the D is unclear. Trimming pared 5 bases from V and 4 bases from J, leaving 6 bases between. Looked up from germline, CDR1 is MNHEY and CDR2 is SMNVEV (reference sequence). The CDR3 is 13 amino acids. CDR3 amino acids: CASSGQYNSPLHF. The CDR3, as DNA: TGTGCCAGCAGTGGCCAGTATAATTCACCCCTCCACTTT.

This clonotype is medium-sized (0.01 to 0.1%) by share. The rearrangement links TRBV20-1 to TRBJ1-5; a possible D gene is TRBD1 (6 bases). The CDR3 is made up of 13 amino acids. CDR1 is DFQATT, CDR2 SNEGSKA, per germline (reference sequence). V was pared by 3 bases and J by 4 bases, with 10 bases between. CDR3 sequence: CSASTGPNQPQHF. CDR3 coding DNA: TGCAGTGCTAGTACAGGGCCAAATCAGCCCCAGCATTTT.

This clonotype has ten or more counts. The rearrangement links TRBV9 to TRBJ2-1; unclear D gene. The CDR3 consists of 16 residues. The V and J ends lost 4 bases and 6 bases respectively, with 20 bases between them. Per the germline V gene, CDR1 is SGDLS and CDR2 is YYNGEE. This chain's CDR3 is CASSNPRVSLSNEQFF. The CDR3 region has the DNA TGTGCCAGCAGCAACCCCCGCGTCTCGCTGAGCAATGAGCAGTTCTTC.

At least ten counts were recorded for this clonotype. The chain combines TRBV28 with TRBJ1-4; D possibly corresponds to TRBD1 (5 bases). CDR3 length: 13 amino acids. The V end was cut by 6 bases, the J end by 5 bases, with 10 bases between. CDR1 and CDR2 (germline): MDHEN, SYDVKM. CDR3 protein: CASRRQFNEKLFF. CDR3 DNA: TGTGCCAGCAGGAGACAGTTCAATGAAAAACTGTTTTTT.

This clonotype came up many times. The CDR3 DNA is TGCGCCAGCAGCGAAAGCCTACGTTATGGCTACACCTTC. As protein: CASSESLRYGYTF. The chain recombines TRBV4-3 with TRBJ1-2; D is unclear. CDR1 and CDR2 (germline): LGHNA, YSLEER. The V gene lost 5 bases and the J gene lost 5 bases, with 12 bases spanning the gap. The CDR3 length is 13 residues.

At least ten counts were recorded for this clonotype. The CDR3 region is CASSLLHPDRIVPSSPLHF. For the CDR3, the DNA is TGTGCCAGCAGCTTACTACATCCCGACAGGATCGTCCCTAGCTCACCCCTCCACTTT. J is TRBJ1-6 and V is TRBV7-2, with a possible D match to TRBD1 (6 bases). This CDR3 has 19 residues. Germline V CDR1 and CDR2: SGHTA, FQGNSA. V dropped 2 bases and J dropped 10 bases, with 27 bases sitting between them.

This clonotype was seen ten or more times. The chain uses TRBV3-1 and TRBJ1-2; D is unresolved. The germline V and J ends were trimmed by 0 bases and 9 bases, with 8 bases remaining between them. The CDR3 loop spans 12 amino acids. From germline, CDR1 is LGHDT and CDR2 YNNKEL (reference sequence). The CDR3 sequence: CASSQDGRSYTF. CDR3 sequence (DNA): TGTGCCAGCAGCCAAGATGGAAGAAGCTACACCTTC.

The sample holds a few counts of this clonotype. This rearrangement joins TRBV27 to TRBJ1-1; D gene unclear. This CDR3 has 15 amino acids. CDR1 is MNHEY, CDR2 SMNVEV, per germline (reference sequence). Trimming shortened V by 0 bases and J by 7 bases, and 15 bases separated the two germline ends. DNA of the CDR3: TGTGCCAGCAGTTTATCGGGCAGAAACATGCATGAAGCTTTCTTT. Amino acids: CASSLSGRNMHEAFF.

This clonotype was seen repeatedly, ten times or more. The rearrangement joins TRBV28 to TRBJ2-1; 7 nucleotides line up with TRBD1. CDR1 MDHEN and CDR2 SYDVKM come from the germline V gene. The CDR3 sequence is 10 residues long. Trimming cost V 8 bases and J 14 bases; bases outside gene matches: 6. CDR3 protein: CASGDSHKFF. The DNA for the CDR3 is TGTGCCAGCGGGGACAGCCATAAGTTCTTC.

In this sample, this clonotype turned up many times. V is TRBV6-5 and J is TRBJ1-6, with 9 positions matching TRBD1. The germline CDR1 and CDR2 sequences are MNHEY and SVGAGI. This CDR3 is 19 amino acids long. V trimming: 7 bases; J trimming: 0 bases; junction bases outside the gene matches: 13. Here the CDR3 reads CASNIRGTGSRSYNSPLHF. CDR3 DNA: TGTGCCAGCAACATTCGTGGGACAGGGTCCCGCTCCTATAATTCACCCCTCCACTTT.

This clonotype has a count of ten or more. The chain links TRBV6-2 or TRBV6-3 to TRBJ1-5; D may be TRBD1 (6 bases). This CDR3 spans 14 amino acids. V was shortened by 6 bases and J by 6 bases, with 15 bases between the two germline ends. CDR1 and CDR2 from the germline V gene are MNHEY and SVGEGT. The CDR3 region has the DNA TGTGCCAGCAGCTCGGCGGGGGGCAGTCAGCCCCAGCATTTT. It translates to CASSSAGGSQPQHF.

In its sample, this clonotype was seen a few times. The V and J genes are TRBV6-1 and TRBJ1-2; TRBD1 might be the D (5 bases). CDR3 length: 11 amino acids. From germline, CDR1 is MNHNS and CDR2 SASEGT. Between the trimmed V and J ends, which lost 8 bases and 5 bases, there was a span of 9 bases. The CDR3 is CASGTAYGYTF. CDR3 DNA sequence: TGTGCCAGCGGGACGGCTTATGGCTACACCTTC.